Only one count was recorded for the clone carrying this T cell receptor (beta chain). This specimen comes from a study of sequential checkpoint blockade in melanoma. Assay used: immunoSEQ multiplex PCR; TCRdb lists only in-frame clones, some missing. The table has about 29,000 clones, roughly 73% seen once; the top ten hold about a fifth. The length of the CDR3 is 14 residues. Germline V gene data show CDR1 as MNHEY and CDR2 as SVGAGI. The V end lost 5 bases, the J end lost 5 bases, and 15 bases lay between the germline ends. Treatment specified: randomized to nivolumab then ipilimumab (arm A) or the reverse (arm B).

The sequenced sample was CD8+ T cells sorted from blood (inferred from file names), obtained from a patient given nivolumab and ipilimumab in sequence. The sequence was collected from a human donor with melanoma. The chain links TRBV6-5 to TRBJ1-1; TRBD1 is a possible D gene (5 bases). CDR3 protein: CASSAQALGTEAFF. CDR3 bases: TGTGCCAGCAGTGCACAGGCTTTGGGTACTGAAGCTTTCTTT.